This T cell receptor beta chain was identified during a study of T cell repertoires in cytomegalovirus infection. Germline lookup yields CDR1 WNHNN and CDR2 SYGVQD (reference sequence). The CDR3 is 13 amino acids. Germline trimming cut 7 bases from V and 14 bases from J; bases unmatched to any gene: 14. TCRdb called the reads again in MiXCR, with one record for every CDR3 protein. Among approximately 730,000 distinct CDR3 sequences, around 35% were seen once, and the ten largest hold 15% to 20%. This clonotype was picked up a small number of times. Antigen unknown. The source material was cultured PBMCs, sampled from culture after CMV antigen stimulation. The sequence was collected from a human donor in good health (CMV status not recorded). Some clones in this sample may be carry-over from other donors' samples. This chain joins TRBV10-1 and TRBJ2-3; 8 nucleotides align to TRBD2. DNA for the CDR3: TGCGCCAGCACCCCTGATACCAGCGGGAGACTGTATTTT. Amino acid sequence: CASTPDTSGRLYF.